Reported below is one T cell receptor beta chain. Antigen: not known. The source of the sample is a study of T cells expressing NK-cell markers. Study background: Researchers got TCR beta repertoires out of sorted CD3+CD56+NKG2C+, CD3+CD56+NKG2C- and CD3+CD56-NKG2C+ T cells. Among eight sequenced donors, seven carried HCMV seropositivity while one was seronegative.

UMIs were included in TCR beta cDNA generated by 5'RACE template switching. With the 5' RACE reads reprocessed, TCRdb shows one record per CDR3 protein and no DNA. The repertoire table contains roughly 180,000 distinct CDR3 sequences. This CDR3 comprises 17 residues. CDR1 and CDR2 (germline): SGHRS, YFSETQ. Study outcomes and limitations: Among CD8+ T cells from about six donors, dominant NKG2C+ clonotypes accounted for roughly 1.0-7.0%.

Sequencing was carried out using blood T cells: a sorted CD56 or NKG2C T cell subset, CD4+ or CD8+ T cells, or bulk PBMC T cells (not recorded which). This chain uses TRBV5-1 with TRBJ2-6; TCRdb outputs TRBD2, but without DNA this stays unchecked. This TCR was sampled from a woman between 18 and 69 years old in good health. The CDR3 reads CASSLVGAPSGANVLTF.